The T cell receptor (beta chain) described here comes from a study of response to subunit inactivated influenza vaccine. From the RT-PCR reads, TCRdb called clonotypes with MiXCR, one entry per CDR3 protein. The data contain about 240,000 distinct CDR3 sequences, about 12% of them seen just once; the ten biggest clones take up approximately 8.3%. Trimming removed 6 bases from V and 0 bases from J; junction bases left unmatched: 12. CDR3 length: 18 amino acids. Germline lookup yields CDR1 SGHDT and CDR2 YYEEEE. There are many counts of this clonotype. The sample here was non-naive T cells sorted from PBMCs, taken less than 15 days before vaccination. The chain has TRBV5-6 and TRBJ2-6; TRBD1 aligns across 7 bases. This clonotype was sampled from a man aged 45 to 65 who received an inactivated influenza vaccine. CDR3 nucleotide sequence: TGTGCCAGCACCCCCCAATGGGACAGTAGCTCTGGGGCCAACGTCCTGACTTTC. It is translated as CASTPQWDSSSGANVLTF.